A single sample is the source of the 31 T cell receptor beta chains below, sequenced in a study of cytomegalovirus exposure and HLA in healthy donors. Primers for the PCR totalled 60 Vbeta and 13 Jbeta. The method was immunoSEQ multiplex PCR; TCRdb's version includes in-frame clones alone and lacks a portion of them. The profile covers roughly 130,000 clones, with about 62% appearing a single time and roughly 8.6% taken by the ten largest. Sequences were obtained from PBMCs. Receptors were obtained from a woman aged 40 to 50 in good health and CMV-seropositive.

The chain has TRBV7-8 and TRBJ1-1; 7 positions match TRBD1. V shed 5 bases, J shed 1 base, and the junction held 7 bases outside the gene matches. This CDR3 spans 15 amino acids. Germline CDR1 SGHVS, CDR2 FQNEAQ. The chain's CDR3 is CASSRRGTRNTEAFF. CDR3 bases: TGTGCCAGCAGCCGCAGGGGGACTAGGAACACTGAAGCTTTCTTT.

With regard to this clone: Germline is not matched at one junction end, which may reflect a read error. This chain links TRBV7-9 with TRBJ1-5, with TRBD1 matching over 7 bases. CDR3 length: 15 residues. Germline lookup yields CDR1 SEHNR and CDR2 FQNEAQ (reference sequence). Written as DNA, the CDR3 is TGTTCCAGCAGCCCTCAGGGGGGAAGCAATCAGCCCCAGCATTTT. Its protein product is CSSSPQGGSNQPQHF.

Only one count was recorded for this clone. V gene TRBV30 combines with J gene TRBJ1-3, with D tentatively TRBD1 (6 bases). CDR1 GTSNPN and CDR2 SVGIG come from the germline V gene (reference sequence). This CDR3 is 13 amino acids long. Trimming stripped 3 bases from V and 4 bases from J, with 10 bases between. CDR3 nucleotides: TGTGCCTGGAGCCAGGGGAAAGGAAACACCATATATTTT. It yields the protein CAWSQGKGNTIYF.

This chain joins TRBV14 and TRBJ2-5, with 8 bases identical to TRBD1. Trimming cost V 4 bases and J 3 bases; bases outside gene matches: 13. In germline, CDR1 is SGHDN, CDR2 FVKESK. CDR3 length: 17 amino acids. The CDR3 DNA follows: TGTGCCAGCAGCCTCCTAATCCCGGACAGGGATGAAGAGACCCAGTACTTC. The encoded protein is CASSLLIPDRDEETQYF.

The rearrangement joins TRBV7-9 to TRBJ1-1; D gene unclear. Looked up from germline, CDR1 is SEHNR and CDR2 is FQNEAQ (reference sequence). The CDR3 extends over 15 amino acids. Trimming removed 4 bases from V and 5 bases from J, with 17 bases in between. The CDR3 sequence: CASSSPEGGRTEAFF. For the CDR3, the DNA is TGTGCCAGCAGCTCCCCGGAGGGCGGTCGTACTGAAGCTTTCTTT.

V is TRBV6-5 and J is TRBJ2-2; 10 nucleotides match TRBD2. The germline V gene has CDR1 MNHEY and CDR2 SVGAGI. This CDR3 has 15 residues. Germline trimming cut 5 bases from V and 3 bases from J; bases unmatched to any gene: 3. For the CDR3, the DNA is TGTGCCAGCAGTCCTAGCGGGAGAGACACCGGGGAGCTGTTTTTT. Encoded protein: CASSPSGRDTGELFF.

The rearrangement joins TRBV10-1 to TRBJ2-7; 13 positions match TRBD2. This CDR3 contains 14 residues. Germline CDR1 WNHNN, CDR2 SYGVQD (reference sequence). Trimming cost V 4 bases and J 5 bases; bases outside gene matches: 2. CDR3 region: CASSGTSGSDEQYF. CDR3 DNA: TGCGCCAGCAGTGGGACTAGCGGGAGCGACGAGCAGTACTTC.

The table lists this clone with a few counts. The chain has TRBV7-9 and TRBJ2-1; the D is unclear. The V end was cut by 0 bases, the J end by 0 bases, with 9 bases between. The germline V gene encodes CDR1 SEHNR and CDR2 FQNEAQ (reference sequence). This CDR3 is built from 16 residues. This chain's CDR3 is CASSLAGSISYNEQFF. The CDR3 DNA reads TGTGCCAGCAGCTTAGCCGGGTCGATCTCCTACAATGAGCAGTTCTTC.

The chain uses TRBV7-6 and TRBJ2-1; maybe TRBD2 (6 bases). V shed 2 bases and J shed 5 bases, with 19 bases lying between them. This CDR3 comprises 17 residues. The germline CDR1 and CDR2 sequences are SGHVS and FNYEAQ. The CDR3 bases are TGTGCCAGCAGCTTATCTCCCTACGCGGGAAAAAACAATGAGCAGTTCTTC. Translation: CASSLSPYAGKNNEQFF. The variable domain in full, completed from reference TRBV7-6 and TRBJ2-1, reads GAGVSQSPRYKVTKRGQDVALRCDPISGHVSLYWYRQALGQGPEFLTYFNYEAQQDKSGLPNDRFSAERPEGSISTLTIQRTEQRDSAMYRCASSLSPYAGKNNEQFFGPGTRLTVL.

The DNA for the CDR3 is TGCAGCGTGAAAGCACTAGCGGGGGATTACAATGAGCAGTTCTTC. Its translation: CSVKALAGDYNEQFF. The chain has TRBV29-1 and TRBJ2-1, with TRBD2 matching over 11 bases. This CDR3 has 15 residues. Germline CDR1 and CDR2: SQVTM and ANQGSEA. Trimming at V came to 6 bases and at J to 4 bases, leaving 8 bases not matched to a gene.

The rearrangement links TRBV5-1 to TRBJ2-5; 14 bases line up with TRBD2. The CDR3 runs to 16 residues. The germline CDR1 and CDR2 sequences are SGHRS and YFSETQ. V dropped 4 bases and J dropped 2; count of bases not matched to a gene: 4. The CDR3 reads CASSPRLAGGQETQYF. In DNA, the CDR3 is TGCGCCAGCAGCCCCAGACTAGCGGGAGGGCAAGAGACCCAGTACTTC.

This rearrangement joins TRBV23-1 to TRBJ1-5, with no clear D. TRBV23-1 is an open reading frame whose function is uncertain. The CDR3 runs to 13 residues. With 6 bases removed from V and 6 bases from J, the gap between germline ends came to 12 bases. The CDR3 nucleotides are TGCGCCAGCAGCCGGGTTCGGGGTCAGCCCCAGCATTTT. This translates into CASSRVRGQPQHF.

V gene TRBV9 combines with J gene TRBJ2-1, with a possible D match to TRBD2 (7 bases). CDR1 and CDR2 (germline): SGDLS, YYNGEE. V lost 0 bases to trimming and J lost 8 bases, with 9 bases between them. The CDR3 runs to 13 residues. In nucleotides, the CDR3 is TGTGCCAGCAGCGTAGAGGGGGGGTATGAGCAGTTCTTC. It is translated as CASSVEGGYEQFF.

V gene TRBV5-1 combines with J gene TRBJ1-1; D is undetermined. The V gene's germline CDR1 is SGHRS and CDR2 YFSETQ. The CDR3 spans 14 residues. V lost 0 bases and J lost 1, with 7 bases in between. The CDR3 DNA sequence: TGCGCCAGCAGCTTGGAGACGGGGAACACTGAAGCTTTCTTT. This codes for CASSLETGNTEAFF.

This chain joins TRBV19 and TRBJ2-1; D not certain. The V gene's germline CDR1 is LNHDA and CDR2 SQIVND (reference sequence). V lost 7 bases, J lost 7 bases, and 17 bases lay in between. This CDR3 is 14 amino acids long. CDR3 loop: CASTAVARSNEQFF. The CDR3 DNA sequence: TGTGCCAGTACCGCGGTGGCTAGATCGAATGAGCAGTTCTTC. Looking up the rest from reference TRBV19 and TRBJ2-1 gives the full variable domain: DGGITQSPKYLFRKEGQNVTLSCEQNLNHDAMYWYRQDPGQGLRLIYYSQIVNDFQKGDIAEGYSVSREKKESFPLTVTSAQKNPTAFYLCASTAVARSNEQFFGPGTRLTVL.

The V gene is TRBV4-1, the J gene TRBJ1-2, with D unclear. The CDR3 sequence is 17 residues long. V lost 0 bases, J lost 4 bases, and 18 bases lay in between. Germline-derived CDR1 and CDR2 are MGHRA and YSYEKL. This chain's CDR3 is CASSQDLDGGTFYGYTF. The CDR3 DNA follows: TGCGCCAGCAGCCAAGATCTTGACGGAGGAACCTTCTATGGCTACACCTTC.

This clone is a singleton in its sample. The chain links TRBV7-8 to TRBJ1-1; TRBD1 matches at 11 bases. Germline V lookup: CDR1 SGHVS, CDR2 FQNEAQ. Losses at the gene ends were 7 bases for V and 1 base for J; bases not matched to a gene: 14. CDR3 size: 18 residues. CDR3 amino acids: CASTVTGWTGGQNTEAFF. Here the CDR3 DNA reads TGTGCCAGCACCGTAACAGGGTGGACAGGGGGCCAGAACACTGAAGCTTTCTTT.

This chain joins TRBV6-1 and TRBJ2-7, with D possibly matching TRBD1 (6 bases). The CDR3 runs 11 residues. The V gene lost 9 bases and the J gene lost 5 bases, with 11 bases spanning the gap. Germline V CDR1 and CDR2: MNHNS, SASEGT. CDR3 nucleotide sequence: TGTGCCAGTACAGGGTTGGACGAGCAGTACTTC. Amino acid sequence: CASTGLDEQYF.

The rearrangement joins TRBV5-8 to TRBJ2-7; 7 bases are shared with TRBD2. The CDR3 totals 17 residues. Germline V gives CDR1 SGHTS, CDR2 YDEGEE. J gave up 4 bases and V 0 bases, and 13 bases lay outside the gene matches. The CDR3 protein is CASSLANSAGVRYEQYF. CDR3 bases: TGTGCCAGCAGCTTGGCCAACTCTGCGGGGGTGCGTTACGAGCAGTACTTC.

This clone was detected a few times. The genes are TRBV6-5 and TRBJ2-7; D uncertain. Germline CDR1 reads MNHEY; CDR2 reads SVGAGI. The CDR3 covers 14 residues. The V gene lost 4 bases and the J gene lost 4 bases, with 14 bases spanning the gap. The CDR3 coding sequence is TGTGCCAGCAGTTCGGCCGGTTTACAGTACGAGCAGTACTTC. Protein sequence: CASSSAGLQYEQYF.

CDR3 sequence: CASSLAPTADYGYTF. The DNA for the CDR3 is TGTGCCAGCAGCTTGGCCCCGACAGCCGACTATGGCTACACCTTC. The V gene is TRBV5-5, the J gene TRBJ1-2, with a weak D call TRBD1 (5 bases). Germline V gene data show CDR1 as SGHKS and CDR2 as YYEKEE (reference sequence). This CDR3 spans 15 amino acids. The V gene lost 0 bases and the J gene lost 3 bases, with 12 bases spanning the gap.

The chain employs TRBV6-1 and TRBJ2-5, with a possible D match to TRBD2 (5 bases). CDR3 length equals 13 residues. The germline V and J ends were trimmed by 4 bases and 3 bases, with 9 bases remaining between them. Germline CDR1 reads MNHNS; CDR2 reads SASEGT. CDR3 nucleotides: TGTGCCAGCAGTGGGGGAGCGAAAGAGACCCAGTACTTC. This gives the protein CASSGGAKETQYF.

The chain combines TRBV7-9 with TRBJ1-3, with 7 bases fitting TRBD1. The ends lost 4 bases at V and 1 base at J; junction bases unmatched: 13. Germline lookup yields CDR1 SEHNR and CDR2 FQNEAQ (reference sequence). The CDR3 loop spans 18 amino acids. Here the CDR3 reads CASSSPFTGDISGNTIYF. The DNA of the CDR3 is TGTGCCAGCAGCTCCCCTTTTACAGGGGACATATCTGGAAACACCATATATTTT.

The V call is TRBV11-2, the J call TRBJ2-5; TRBD2 matches at 10 bases. The V gene end was trimmed by 5 bases and the J gene end by 1 base; junction bases not matched to a gene: 7. The CDR3 is 16 residues long. Looked up from germline, CDR1 is SGHAT and CDR2 is FQNNGV. CDR3 region: CASSARLAGPQETQYF. In DNA form, the CDR3 reads TGTGCCAGCAGCGCCCGACTAGCGGGTCCCCAAGAGACCCAGTACTTC.

The genes are TRBV19 and TRBJ1-5; tentatively, D is TRBD1 (6 bases). CDR1 LNHDA and CDR2 SQIVND come from the germline V gene (reference sequence). Trimming took 2 bases from V and 0 from J, leaving 8 bases between them. The CDR3 is made up of 15 amino acids. The CDR3 DNA reads TGTGCCAGTAGTATAAGGGACATTAGCAATCAGCCCCAGCATTTT. Translating gives CASSIRDISNQPQHF.

The chain uses TRBV28 and TRBJ1-5; D possibly corresponds to TRBD1 (5 bases). The CDR3 runs 15 residues. Germline values: CDR1 MDHEN, CDR2 SYDVKM. V was cut by 2 bases and J by 3 bases, with 11 bases left in between. The CDR3 sequence is CASSLDPGLNQPQHF. In DNA form, the CDR3 reads TGTGCCAGCAGTTTAGATCCGGGACTCAATCAGCCCCAGCATTTT.

The genes are TRBV19 and TRBJ1-1; 9 bases are shared with TRBD1. The CDR3 loop spans 15 amino acids. The germline gives CDR1 LNHDA, CDR2 SQIVND (reference sequence). After removal of 0 bases from V and 7 bases from J, the junction contained 6 bases not matched to a gene. In nucleotides, the CDR3 is TGTGCCAGTAGTATAGATGGGACAGGGCTCTATGAAGCTTTCTTT. This encodes CASSIDGTGLYEAFF. The complete variable domain, with remaining parts taken from reference TRBV19 and TRBJ1-1, reads DGGITQSPKYLFRKEGQNVTLSCEQNLNHDAMYWYRQDPGQGLRLIYYSQIVNDFQKGDIAEGYSVSREKKESFPLTVTSAQKNPTAFYLCASSIDGTGLYEAFFGQGTRLTVV.

This clone has just a few counts. The chain links TRBV19 to TRBJ1-6; 7 nucleotides match TRBD1. After removal of 6 bases from V and 5 bases from J, the junction contained 4 bases not matched to a gene. The V gene's germline CDR1 is LNHDA and CDR2 SQIVND (reference sequence). The CDR3 is 14 residues long. CDR3 bases: TGTGCCAGTAGGCAGGGGGGAGATAATTCACCCCTCCACTTT. Translated: CASRQGGDNSPLHF.

The V gene is TRBV7-6, the J gene TRBJ1-1; D is ambiguous. CDR1 is SGHVS and CDR2 is FNYEAQ in the germline V gene. CDR3 length equals 15 residues. The ends were cut back, 2 bases at V and 3 bases at J, with 13 bases in the middle. As DNA, the CDR3 is TGTGCCAGCAGCTTATTAGGAGGAGGTGACACTGAAGCTTTCTTT. Protein sequence: CASSLLGGGDTEAFF.

The rearrangement links TRBV11-2 to TRBJ2-5; 7 bases map to TRBD1. The ends lost 0 bases at V and 2 bases at J; junction bases unmatched: 12. The CDR3 runs 18 residues. Germline loops: CDR1 SGHAT, CDR2 FQNNGV. CDR3 amino acids: CASSLDQFREQGQETQYF. CDR3 DNA: TGTGCCAGCAGCTTAGATCAATTCCGCGAACAGGGGCAAGAGACCCAGTACTTC.

This chain links TRBV28 with TRBJ2-6; possibly TRBD2 for D (5 bases). V lost 5 bases and J lost 4, with 12 bases in between. Germline loops: CDR1 MDHEN, CDR2 SYDVKM. CDR3 length: 15 residues. The CDR3 spells CASSPAVTGANVLTF. In DNA, the CDR3 is TGTGCCAGCAGTCCAGCGGTGACCGGGGCCAACGTCCTGACTTTC.